The TCR beta chain described here comes from a study of neurological immune-mediated disorders. One entry per CDR3 protein results from TCRdb running MiXCR on the 5' RACE reads. Here the sample spans approximately 31,000 distinct CDR3 sequences, around 13% being singletons. This CDR3 is built from 17 residues. Germline lookup yields CDR1 SGHDN and CDR2 FVKESK. V gave up 3 bases and J gave up 3 bases, with 18 bases separating them. This clonotype has a count of ten or more. Described time point: longitudinal time-point 2. The rearrangement uses TRBV14 and TRBJ1-3; D unclear. The receptor was isolated from a woman between 40 and 55 years old in good health. Sequencing input: PBMCs. The CDR3 protein is CASSHSPRSGDGNTIYF. The CDR3 region has the DNA TGTGCCAGCAGCCATTCGCCACGGTCGGGTGATGGAAACACCATATATTTT. Variable domain in full (rest from reference TRBV14 and TRBJ1-3): EAGVTQFPSHSVIEKGQTVTLRCDPISGHDNLYWYRRVMGKEIKFLLHFVKESKQDESGMPNNRFLAERTGGTYSTLKVQPAELEDSGVYFCASSHSPRSGDGNTIYFGEGSWLTVV.